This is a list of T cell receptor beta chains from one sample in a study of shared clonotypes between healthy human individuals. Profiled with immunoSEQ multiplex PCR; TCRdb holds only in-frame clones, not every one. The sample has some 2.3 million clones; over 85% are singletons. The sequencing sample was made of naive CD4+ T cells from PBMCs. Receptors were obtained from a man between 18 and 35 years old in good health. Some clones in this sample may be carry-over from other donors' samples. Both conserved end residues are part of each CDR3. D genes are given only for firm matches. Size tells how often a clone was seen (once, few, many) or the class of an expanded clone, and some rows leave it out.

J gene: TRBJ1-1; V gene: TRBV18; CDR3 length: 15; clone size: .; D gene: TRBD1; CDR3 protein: CASSPGQGARTEAFF; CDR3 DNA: TGTGCCAGCTCACCTGGACAGGGGGCACGGACTGAAGCTTTCTTT
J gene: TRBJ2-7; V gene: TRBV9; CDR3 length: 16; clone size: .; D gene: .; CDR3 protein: CASSVAIQGTSYEQYF; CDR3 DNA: TGTGCCAGCAGCGTAGCGATTCAGGGGACTTCCTACGAGCAGTACTTC
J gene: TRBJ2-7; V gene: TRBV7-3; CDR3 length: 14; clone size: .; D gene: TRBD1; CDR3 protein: CASSLAGGTYEQYF; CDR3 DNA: TGTGCCAGCAGCCTAGCAGGGGGCACCTACGAGCAGTACTTC
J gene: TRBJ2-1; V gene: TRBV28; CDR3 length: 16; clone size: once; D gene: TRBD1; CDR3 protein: CASNRHWDRAAMGQFF; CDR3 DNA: TGTGCCAGCAATAGACACTGGGACAGGGCGGCGATGGGGCAGTTCTTC
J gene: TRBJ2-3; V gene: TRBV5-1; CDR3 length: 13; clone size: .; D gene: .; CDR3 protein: CASSFSELGTQYF; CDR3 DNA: TGCGCCAGCAGCTTCTCCGAATTGGGTACGCAGTATTTT
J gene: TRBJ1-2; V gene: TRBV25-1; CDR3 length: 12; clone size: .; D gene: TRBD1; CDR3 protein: CASRGTGGGYTF; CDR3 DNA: TGTGCCAGCAGGGGGACAGGCGGCGGCTACACCTTC
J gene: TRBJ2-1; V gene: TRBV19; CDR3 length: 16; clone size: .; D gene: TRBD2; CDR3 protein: CASSSSLAGKHNEQFF; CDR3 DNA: TGTGCCAGTAGTAGTTCCCTAGCGGGTAAACACAATGAGCAGTTCTTC
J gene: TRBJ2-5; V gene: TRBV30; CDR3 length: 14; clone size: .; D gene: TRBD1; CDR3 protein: CAWTVQGEWETQYF; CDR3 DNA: TGTGCCTGGACGGTACAGGGGGAGTGGGAGACCCAGTACTTC
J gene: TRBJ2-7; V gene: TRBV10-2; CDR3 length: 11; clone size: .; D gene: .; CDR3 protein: CASSSAYEQYF; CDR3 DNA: TGCGCCAGCAGTTCCGCCTACGAGCAGTACTTC
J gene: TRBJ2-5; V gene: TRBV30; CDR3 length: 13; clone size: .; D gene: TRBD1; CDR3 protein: CAWRAGGSQTQYF; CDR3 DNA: TGTGCCTGGAGGGCAGGGGGCTCACAGACCCAGTACTTC
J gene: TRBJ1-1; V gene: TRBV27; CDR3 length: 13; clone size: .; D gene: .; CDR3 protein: CASSRIINTEAFF; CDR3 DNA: TGTGCCAGCAGTCGCATTATTAACACTGAAGCTTTCTTT
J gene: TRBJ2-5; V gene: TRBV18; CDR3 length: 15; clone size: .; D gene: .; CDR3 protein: CASSPPGVGQETQYF; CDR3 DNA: TGTGCCAGCTCACCACCAGGGGTAGGCCAAGAGACCCAGTACTTC
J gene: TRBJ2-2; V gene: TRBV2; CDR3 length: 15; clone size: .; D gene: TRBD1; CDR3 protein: CASTGQGSNTGELFF; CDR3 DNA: TGTGCCAGCACCGGACAGGGTTCGAACACCGGGGAGCTGTTTTTT
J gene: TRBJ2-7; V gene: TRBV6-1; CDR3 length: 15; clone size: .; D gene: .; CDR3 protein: CASSEAYGPRSYGDF; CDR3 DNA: TGTGCCAGCAGTGAAGCTTACGGTCCGCGATCCTACGGGGACTTC
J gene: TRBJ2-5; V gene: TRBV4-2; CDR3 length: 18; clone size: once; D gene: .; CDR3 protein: CASSPIGGGPGDRETQYF; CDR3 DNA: TGTGCCAGCAGCCCCATTGGTGGGGGCCCCGGGGACCGAGAGACCCAGTACTTC
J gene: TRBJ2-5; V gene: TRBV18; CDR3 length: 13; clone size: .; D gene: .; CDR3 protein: CASSRKGGETQYF; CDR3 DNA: TGTGCCAGCTCCCGAAAAGGGGGAGAGACCCAGTACTTC
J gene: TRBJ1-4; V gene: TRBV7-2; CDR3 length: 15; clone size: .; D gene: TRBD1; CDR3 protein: CASSFAGTEREKLFF; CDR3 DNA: TGTGCCAGCAGCTTTGCCGGGACAGAAAGGGAAAAACTGTTTTTT
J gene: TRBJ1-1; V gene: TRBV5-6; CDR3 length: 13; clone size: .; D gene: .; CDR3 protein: CASSLAGRVFAFF; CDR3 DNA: TGTGCCAGCAGCTTAGCAGGGCGTGTTTTTGCTTTCTTT
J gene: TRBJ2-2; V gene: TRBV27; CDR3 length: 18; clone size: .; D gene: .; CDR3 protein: CASSLRWTVIPNTGELFF; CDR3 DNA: TGTGCCAGCAGTTTAAGGTGGACGGTGATACCTAACACCGGGGAGCTGTTTTTT
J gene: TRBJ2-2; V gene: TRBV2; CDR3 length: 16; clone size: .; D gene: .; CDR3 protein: CASNEGGAQNTGELFF; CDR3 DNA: TGTGCCAGCAACGAAGGCGGGGCCCAGAACACCGGGGAGCTGTTTTTT
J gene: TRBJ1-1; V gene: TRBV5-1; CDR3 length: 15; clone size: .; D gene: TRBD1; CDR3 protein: CASSGGDRWNTEAFF; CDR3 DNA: TGCGCCAGCAGCGGGGGGGACAGATGGAACACTGAAGCTTTCTTT
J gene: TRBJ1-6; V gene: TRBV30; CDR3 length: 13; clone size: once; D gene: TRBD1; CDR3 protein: CACGTGFGSPLHF; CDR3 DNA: TGTGCCTGCGGGACAGGGTTCGGGTCACCCCTCCACTTT
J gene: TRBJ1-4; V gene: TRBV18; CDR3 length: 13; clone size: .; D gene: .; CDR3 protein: CASSPDLNEKLFF; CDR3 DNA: TGTGCCAGCTCACCGGACCTGAATGAAAAACTGTTTTTT
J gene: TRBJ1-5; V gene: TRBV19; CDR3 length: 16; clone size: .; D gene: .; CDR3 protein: CASSAAGTPSNQPQHF; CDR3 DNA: TGTGCCAGTAGTGCCGCCGGGACACCTAGCAATCAGCCCCAGCATTTT
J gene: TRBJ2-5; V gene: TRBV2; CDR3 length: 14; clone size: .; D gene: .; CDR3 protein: CASREGAGRETQYF; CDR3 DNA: TGTGCCAGCAGGGAGGGGGCAGGGAGAGAGACCCAGTACTTC
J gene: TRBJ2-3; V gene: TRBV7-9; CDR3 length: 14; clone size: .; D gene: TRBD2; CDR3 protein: CASSREGGTDTQYF; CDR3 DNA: TGTGCCAGCAGCCGGGAGGGGGGCACAGATACGCAGTATTTT
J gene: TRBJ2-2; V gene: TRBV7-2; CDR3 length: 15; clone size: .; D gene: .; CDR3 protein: CASSLDRPNTGELFF; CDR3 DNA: TGTGCCAGCAGCTTGGACAGACCTAACACCGGGGAGCTGTTTTTT
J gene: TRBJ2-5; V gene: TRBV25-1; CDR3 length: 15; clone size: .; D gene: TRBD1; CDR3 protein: CASSEWSGTGETQYF; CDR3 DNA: TGTGCCAGCAGTGAATGGTCGGGGACAGGAGAGACCCAGTACTTC
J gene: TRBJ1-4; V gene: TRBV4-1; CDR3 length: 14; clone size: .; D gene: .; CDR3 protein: CASSQMIGTEKLFF; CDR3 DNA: TGCGCCAGCAGCCAGATGATAGGGACCGAAAAACTGTTTTTT
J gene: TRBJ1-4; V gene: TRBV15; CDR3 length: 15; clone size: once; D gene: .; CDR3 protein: CATSRGGATNEKLFF; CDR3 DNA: TGTGCCACCAGCAGAGGAGGGGCAACTAATGAAAAACTGTTTTTT
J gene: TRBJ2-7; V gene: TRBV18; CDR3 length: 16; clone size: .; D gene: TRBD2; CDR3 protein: CASSPRGSSGPYEQYF; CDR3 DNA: TGTGCCAGCTCACCACGGGGATCTAGCGGCCCCTACGAGCAGTACTTC
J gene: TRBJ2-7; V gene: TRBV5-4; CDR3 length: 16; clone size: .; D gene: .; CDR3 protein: CASSPGRDSSSYEQYF; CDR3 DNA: TGTGCCAGCAGCCCCGGGCGGGACAGCTCATCCTACGAGCAGTACTTC
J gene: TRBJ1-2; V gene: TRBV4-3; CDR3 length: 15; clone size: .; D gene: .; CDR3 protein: CASSRESGTVYGYTF; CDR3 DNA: TGCGCCAGCAGCCGAGAATCCGGGACCGTATATGGCTACACCTTC
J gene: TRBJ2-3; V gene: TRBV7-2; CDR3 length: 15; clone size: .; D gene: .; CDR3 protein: CASSSYGALTDTQYF; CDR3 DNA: TGTGCCAGCAGCTCATACGGGGCACTCACAGATACGCAGTATTTT
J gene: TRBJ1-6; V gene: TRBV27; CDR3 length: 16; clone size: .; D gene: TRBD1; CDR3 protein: CASSLLPGQGHSPLHF; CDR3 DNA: TGTGCCAGCAGTTTATTGCCCGGACAGGGACATTCACCCCTCCACTTT
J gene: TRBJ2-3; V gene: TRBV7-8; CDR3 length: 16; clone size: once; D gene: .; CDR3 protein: CASSKGGGGWADTQYF; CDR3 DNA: TGTGCCAGCAGCAAAGGGGGCGGGGGCTGGGCAGATACGCAGTATTTT
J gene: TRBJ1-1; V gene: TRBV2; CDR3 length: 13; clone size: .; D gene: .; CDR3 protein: CASRRAPNTEAFF; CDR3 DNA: TGTGCCAGCAGAAGGGCACCAAACACTGAAGCTTTCTTT
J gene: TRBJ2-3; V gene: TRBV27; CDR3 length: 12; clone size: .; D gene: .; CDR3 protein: CASRRGIDTQYF; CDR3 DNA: TGTGCCAGCAGAAGGGGAATAGATACGCAGTATTTT
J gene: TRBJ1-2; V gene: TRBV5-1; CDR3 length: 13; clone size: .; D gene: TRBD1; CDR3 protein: CASSQGASYGYTF; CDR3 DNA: TGCGCCAGCAGTCAGGGGGCGAGTTATGGCTACACCTTC
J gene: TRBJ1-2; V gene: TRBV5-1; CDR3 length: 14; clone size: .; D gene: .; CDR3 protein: CASQATGTQGRYTF; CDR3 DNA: TGCGCCAGCCAAGCTACCGGGACACAAGGCCGCTACACCTTC
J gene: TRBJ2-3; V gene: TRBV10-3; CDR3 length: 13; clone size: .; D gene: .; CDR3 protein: CAISAGSVDTQYF; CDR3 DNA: TGTGCCATCAGTGCAGGGAGCGTAGATACGCAGTATTTT